The present TCR beta chain was sequenced within a study of shared clonotypes between healthy human individuals. Repertoires were generated with immunoSEQ multiplex PCR, while TCRdb's copy carries only in-frame clones and drops some. The sample has about 1.1 million clones, approximately 80% seen once. None of the donors, who were healthy HIV-negative adults, had recently had acute infections or vaccinations. Subsets obtained from CD4+ cells comprised CD45RA+ naive and CD45RA-negative memory cells. Concerning this clone: What it recognizes is unknown.

Findings and caveats of the study: Limitation of the genetic and exposure-history diversity represented came from the few donors.

The germline gives CDR1 SGHRS, CDR2 YFSETQ. Trimming took 6 bases from V and 6 from J, leaving 13 bases between them. The CDR3 is 12 residues long. This receptor was obtained from a man aged 18-30 years in good health. Some clones in this sample may be carry-over from other donors' samples. The sequenced sample was memory CD4+ T cells from PBMCs. Subset noted: CD45RA-negative fraction. The chain employs TRBV5-1 and TRBJ2-7, with no clear D. CDR3 in amino acids: CASTDSLFEQYF. The CDR3 DNA reads TGCGCCAGCACTGATAGTTTGTTCGAGCAGTACTTC.